One sample yielded the 9 T cell receptor beta chains listed below, sequenced in a study of T cells in tumors after PD-1 blockade. Using immunoSEQ multiplex PCR, the repertoire was profiled, and TCRdb retains in-frame clones only, with some absent. The sample lists approximately 50,000 clones; more than 60% were seen once. Sequences were derived from PBMCs, sampled before anti-PD-1 therapy. The origin of the receptors is a human donor with advanced basal cell or squamous cell carcinoma (not recorded which).

The rearrangement links TRBV4-2 to TRBJ2-1; TRBD2 agrees at 8 bases. The germline V gene has CDR1 LGHNA and CDR2 YNFKEQ. This CDR3 spans 16 amino acids. The trim removed 4 bases at V and 2 bases at J, leaving 7 bases unmatched. The CDR3 sequence: CASSPISGGAYNEQFF. CDR3 bases: TGTGCCAGCAGCCCGATAAGCGGGGGTGCCTACAATGAGCAGTTCTTC.

CDR3 DNA sequence: TGTGCCAGCAGCCTACCTGGGACATTCGAACGGGGCTACACCTTC. It codes for CASSLPGTFERGYTF. This sequence joins TRBV2 and TRBJ1-2; possibly TRBD1 for D (6 bases). In germline, CDR1 is SNHLY, CDR2 FYNNEI. There are 15 residues in the CDR3. V lost 6 bases, J lost 8 bases, and 22 bases lay in between. The full variable domain, its missing parts supplied by reference TRBV2 and TRBJ1-2, is EPEVTQTPSHQVTQMGQEVILRCVPISNHLYFYWYRQILGQKVEFLVSFYNNEISEKSEIFDDQFSVERPDGSNFTLKIRSTKLEDSAMYFCASSLPGTFERGYTFGSGTRLTVV.

V is TRBV10-3 and J is TRBJ2-1, with a possible D match to TRBD1 (6 bases). Trimming took off 6 bases at V and 0 bases at J, with 15 bases between the two ends. The CDR3 is 16 amino acids. Germline CDR1 and CDR2: ENHRY and SYGVKD. CDR3 bases: TGTGCCATCAGCCTGGGGCAGGGGCGCTCCTACAATGAGCAGTTCTTC. This encodes CAISLGQGRSYNEQFF.

The chain has TRBV10-3 and TRBJ1-2; D unclear. The CDR3 has 14 residues. The germline V gene has CDR1 ENHRY and CDR2 SYGVKD. V was pared by 2 bases and J by 1 base, with 8 bases between. The CDR3 loop reads CAISEARNNYGYTF. As DNA, the CDR3 is TGTGCCATCAGTGAGGCTCGGAATAACTATGGCTACACCTTC.

The gene calls are TRBV2 and TRBJ2-3, with D possibly matching TRBD2 (5 bases). The CDR3 contains 17 residues. Trimming removed 4 bases from V and 6 bases from J, with 23 bases in between. Germline V gives CDR1 SNHLY, CDR2 FYNNEI. The CDR3 sequence is CASSATPGPRTGDTQYF. In DNA form, the CDR3 reads TGTGCCAGCAGTGCCACCCCCGGGCCGCGTACGGGGGATACGCAGTATTTT.

The rearrangement links TRBV4-2 to TRBJ1-2, with a possible D match to TRBD1 (5 bases). The CDR3 covers 14 residues. The germline V and J ends were trimmed by 0 bases and 4 bases, with 9 bases remaining between them. CDR1 is LGHNA and CDR2 is YNFKEQ in the germline V gene. This CDR3 reads CASSQDIGGYGYTF. The CDR3 DNA reads as TGTGCCAGCAGCCAAGACATCGGGGGCTATGGCTACACCTTC.

The chain links TRBV19 to TRBJ1-3; D ambiguous. Germline values: CDR1 LNHDA, CDR2 SQIVND (reference sequence). The CDR3 is made up of 15 amino acids. With 5 bases removed from V and 0 bases from J, the gap between germline ends came to 11 bases. Here the CDR3 DNA reads TGTGCCAGTAGTGCTAACTCACGCTCTGGAAACACCATATATTTT. As protein: CASSANSRSGNTIYF.

This clone was picked up a small number of times. The rearrangement links TRBV10-3 to TRBJ2-4; D uncertain. With 0 bases removed from V and 2 bases from J, the gap between germline ends came to 5 bases. The germline CDR1 and CDR2 sequences are ENHRY and SYGVKD. This CDR3 comprises 14 residues. The CDR3 DNA reads as TGTGCCATCAGTGAGTCGGGGACCAAAAACATTCAGTACTTC. It codes for CAISESGTKNIQYF.

This clone has only a few counts. This chain joins TRBV6-5 and TRBJ1-1; D gene uncertain. V shed 8 bases and J shed 0 bases, with 13 bases lying between them. Germline V gene sequence: CDR1 MNHEY, CDR2 SVGAGI. This CDR3 is 14 amino acids long. The CDR3 nucleotides are TGTGCCAGCTCTACCCCCAGGTTGAACACTGAAGCTTTCTTT. Translating gives CASSTPRLNTEAFF.